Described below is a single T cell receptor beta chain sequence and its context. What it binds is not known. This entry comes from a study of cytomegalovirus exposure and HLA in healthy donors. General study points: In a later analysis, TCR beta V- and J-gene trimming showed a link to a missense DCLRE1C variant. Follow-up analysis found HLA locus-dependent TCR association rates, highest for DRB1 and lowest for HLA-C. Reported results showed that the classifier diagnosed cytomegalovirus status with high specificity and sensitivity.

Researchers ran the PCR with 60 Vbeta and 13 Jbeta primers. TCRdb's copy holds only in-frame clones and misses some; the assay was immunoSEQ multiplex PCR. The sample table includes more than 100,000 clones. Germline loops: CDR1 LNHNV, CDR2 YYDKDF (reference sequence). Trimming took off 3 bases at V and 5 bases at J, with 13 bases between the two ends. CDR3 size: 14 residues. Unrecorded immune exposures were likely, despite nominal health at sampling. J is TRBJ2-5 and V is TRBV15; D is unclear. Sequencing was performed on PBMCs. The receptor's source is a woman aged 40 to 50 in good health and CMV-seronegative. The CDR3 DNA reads TGTGCCACCAGCAGGAATGGGCCTGGGGAGACCCAGTACTTC. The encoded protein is CATSRNGPGETQYF.